This record looks at one T cell receptor (beta chain) sequence and its context. Its target is not known. The sample originates from a study of cytomegalovirus exposure and HLA in healthy donors. The CDR3 extends over 15 amino acids. The trim removed 0 bases at V and 8 bases at J, leaving 4 bases unmatched. Germline CDR1 MDHEN, CDR2 SYDVKM. Overall study findings and caveats: In a later analysis, an Asian-associated ancestry cluster reportedly showed fewer N-insertions than the roughly 690-donor mean. Reports indicated that the classifier achieved high specificity and sensitivity in diagnosing cytomegalovirus status. Later, an analysis showed that TCR beta chains associated with HLA were more clonally expanded than others that were equally common.

Both 60 Vbeta primers and 13 Jbeta primers went into the PCR. Only in-frame clones appear in the TCRdb table, and some are missing; sequencing was by immunoSEQ multiplex PCR. Here the sample spans approximately 140,000 clones, 82% being singletons. This clonotype originated in a male donor in good health and CMV-seronegative. Input material: PBMCs. The chain employs TRBV28 and TRBJ2-1; the match to TRBD2 covers 10 bases. The CDR3 DNA reads as TGTGCCAGCAGTTTATGGGCTAGCGGGGGCGATGAGCAGTTCTTC. It codes for CASSLWASGGDEQFF.